A single sample gave rise to the 24 T cell receptor beta chains below, sequenced in a study of CD8 T cells in ankylosing spondylitis. TCRdb analysed the 5' RACE reads with MiXCR anew, one entry per CDR3 protein. The repertoire holds about 36,000 distinct CDR3 sequences, with over 5.5% as singletons. The sequenced sample was blood, either unsorted or a sorted T cell fraction (not recorded which). Receptors originate from a male donor with ankylosing spondylitis or in good health (not recorded which).

V usage is TRBV19 and J usage is TRBJ2-5; possibly TRBD1 for D (5 bases). Trimming cost V 3 bases and J 5 bases, with 10 bases left between them. The germline V gene encodes CDR1 LNHDA and CDR2 SQIVND (reference sequence). The CDR3 totals 13 residues. CDR3 nucleotide sequence: TGTGCCAGTAGTATTGGGGCAGGGGAGACCCAGTACTTC. Encoded protein: CASSIGAGETQYF.

This clonotype came up many times. V usage is TRBV2 and J usage is TRBJ2-1; D not resolved. V lost 4 bases and J lost 3, with 13 bases in between. In germline, CDR1 is SNHLY, CDR2 FYNNEI. This CDR3 has 15 residues. The DNA for the CDR3 is TGTGCCAGCAGTGGGCTTTTTCCTAGCTACAATGAGCAGTTCTTC. Translating gives CASSGLFPSYNEQFF.

Many counts were recorded for this clonotype. The chain employs TRBV7-3 and TRBJ1-1; D gene uncertain. CDR1 and CDR2 from the germline V gene are SGHTA and FQGTGA. V was pared by 1 base and J by 4 bases, with 7 bases between. The CDR3 loop spans 13 amino acids. CDR3 amino acids: CASSLRGGTEAFF. The DNA of the CDR3 is TGTGCCAGCAGCTTAAGAGGTGGCACTGAAGCTTTCTTT.

The sample holds a few counts of this clonotype. The rearrangement joins TRBV5-1 to TRBJ2-1, with D hard to call. V gave up 1 base and J gave up 3 bases, with 2 bases separating them. The CDR3 loop spans 12 amino acids. CDR1 and CDR2 (germline): SGHRS, YFSETQ. The chain's CDR3 is CASSLIYNEQFF. CDR3 DNA: TGCGCCAGCAGCTTGATCTACAATGAGCAGTTCTTC.

In its sample, this clonotype was seen many times. The chain combines TRBV2 with TRBJ2-2; D assignment may be TRBD1 or TRBD2 (5 bases each). Germline assignment: CDR1 SNHLY and CDR2 FYNNEI. V was cut by 4 bases and J by 8 bases, with 14 bases left in between. This CDR3 is 14 amino acids long. CDR3 sequence: CASSVVRGAGELFF. As DNA, the CDR3 is TGTGCCAGCAGTGTCGTGAGGGGTGCGGGGGAGCTGTTTTTT. Looking up the rest from reference TRBV2 and TRBJ2-2 gives the full variable domain: EPEVTQTPSHQVTQMGQEVILRCVPISNHLYFYWYRQILGQKVEFLVSFYNNEISEKSEIFDDQFSVERPDGSNFTLKIRSTKLEDSAMYFCASSVVRGAGELFFGEGSRLTVL.

This clonotype came up many times. The gene calls are TRBV10-1 and TRBJ2-2, with TRBD2 identical over 10 bases. From germline, CDR1 is WNHNN and CDR2 SYGVQD (reference sequence). The CDR3 spans 17 residues. V lost 3 bases to trimming and J lost 0 bases; unmatched junction nucleotides: 4. The CDR3 reads CASSDRAGGPNTGELFF. The CDR3 bases are TGCGCCAGCAGTGATCGAGCGGGAGGGCCGAACACCGGGGAGCTGTTTTTT.

This clonotype was recorded at least ten times. This rearrangement joins TRBV20-1 to TRBJ2-1; 9 nucleotides agree with TRBD1. From germline, CDR1 is DFQATT and CDR2 SNEGSKA (reference sequence). This CDR3 is 14 amino acids long. V was clipped by 6 bases and J by 6 bases; unmatched bases: 9. The CDR3 reads CSADDRGVPNEQFF. DNA for the CDR3: TGCAGTGCCGACGACAGGGGGGTACCCAATGAGCAGTTCTTC.

In this sample, this clonotype turned up many times. The CDR3 coding sequence is TGCAGTGCGCGGAAGATTCCGAGCTCCTACAATGAGCAGTTCTTC. Amino acid sequence: CSARKIPSSYNEQFF. J is TRBJ2-1 and V is TRBV20-1; the D is unclear. Per the germline V gene, CDR1 is DFQATT and CDR2 is SNEGSKA (reference sequence). The CDR3 has 15 residues. V was pared by 6 bases and J by 0 bases, with 15 bases between.

This clonotype was seen many times. The genes are TRBV2 and TRBJ2-1; 7 nucleotides align to TRBD2. The CDR3 runs to 13 residues. V gave up 8 bases and J gave up 5 bases; unmatched junction bases: 6. Per the germline V gene, CDR1 is SNHLY and CDR2 is FYNNEI. The CDR3 spells CASSVGGNNEQFF. The CDR3 DNA is TGTGCCAGCTCTGTGGGAGGGAACAATGAGCAGTTCTTC.

Many counts were recorded for this clonotype. The chain carries TRBV12-3 or TRBV12-4 and TRBJ1-3, with 7 bases that match TRBD1. The CDR3 sequence is 15 residues long. V dropped 4 bases and J dropped 2; count of bases not matched to a gene: 5. The DNA for the CDR3 is TGTGCCAGCAGTTGGTACAGGGGCGCTGGAAACACCATATATTTT. Its translation: CASSWYRGAGNTIYF.

In its sample, this clonotype was seen many times. This chain connects TRBV7-2 to TRBJ2-1, with D unresolved. V was clipped by 1 base and J by 13 bases, with 11 bases between them. CDR3 length equals 12 residues. Germline CDR1 reads SGHTA; CDR2 reads FQGNSA. CDR3 sequence reads: CASSLEVGVQFF. CDR3 bases: TGTGCCAGCAGCTTAGAGGTTGGGGTACAGTTCTTC.

This clonotype was counted ten times or more. This chain connects TRBV3-1 to TRBJ2-2; 7 positions agree with TRBD2. Losses at the gene ends were 8 bases for V and 5 bases for J; bases not matched to a gene: 5. CDR1 and CDR2 from the germline V gene are LGHDT and YNNKEL (reference sequence). The CDR3 extends over 13 amino acids. This CDR3 is CASRLAVTGELFF. CDR3 DNA sequence: TGTGCCAGCCGACTAGCTGTAACCGGGGAGCTGTTTTTT.

This clonotype was recorded many times. This chain uses TRBV6-1 with TRBJ2-7; D not certain. V was cut by 6 bases and J by 0 bases, with 15 bases left in between. This CDR3 has 15 amino acids. Germline V lookup: CDR1 MNHNS, CDR2 SASEGT. The CDR3, as DNA: TGTGCCAGCAGCCCCTCCTATAGTACCTCCTACGAGCAGTACTTC. It is translated as CASSPSYSTSYEQYF.

This clonotype was seen at least ten times. The chain couples TRBV28 to TRBJ2-7, with D tentatively TRBD2 (5 bases). The V end was cut by 6 bases, the J end by 0 bases, with 15 bases between. Germline CDR1 MDHEN, CDR2 SYDVKM. The CDR3 is 15 amino acids. In nucleotides, the CDR3 is TGTGCCAGCAGCTCTGCCAGGAGGCCCTCCTACGAGCAGTACTTC. It encodes CASSSARRPSYEQYF.

This clonotype turned up a few times. This CDR3 is CASSFGGPVNEQFF. DNA for the CDR3: TGTGCCAGCAGCTTCGGGGGGCCGGTAAATGAGCAGTTCTTC. The genes are TRBV7-2 and TRBJ2-1; the D gene is possibly TRBD2 (7 bases). CDR3 size: 14 residues. V lost 3 bases and J lost 7, with 13 bases in between. CDR1 is SGHTA, CDR2 FQGNSA, per germline.

This clonotype was found many times. The V gene is TRBV19, the J gene TRBJ2-1, with 8 bases that match TRBD2. J lost 6 bases, V lost 2 bases, and 9 bases had no gene match. CDR3 length: 16 amino acids. Germline V gives CDR1 LNHDA, CDR2 SQIVND (reference sequence). DNA for the CDR3: TGTGCCAGTAGTATACAGTTCGGGGGGGCCAGCAATGAGCAGTTCTTC. Protein product: CASSIQFGGASNEQFF.

With regard to this clonotype: This may stem from a read error, because a much larger clone lies one nucleotide away. This sequence joins TRBV20-1 and TRBJ2-1, with a weak D call TRBD2 (6 bases). CDR1 DFQATT and CDR2 SNEGSKA come from the germline V gene (reference sequence). Trimming shortened V by 5 bases and J by 0 bases, and 14 bases separated the two germline ends. The CDR3 has 15 residues. CDR3 sequence reads: CSAPELALSYNEQFF. In nucleotides, the CDR3 is TGCAGTGCTCCTGAACTAGCCCTCTCCTACAATGAGCAGTTCTTC.

This clonotype was recorded many times. The chain carries TRBV20-1 and TRBJ2-5, with 8 bases aligning to TRBD1. Trimming took 6 bases from V and 1 from J; bases not matched to a gene: 4. The CDR3 sequence is 13 residues long. Germline V lookup: CDR1 DFQATT, CDR2 SNEGSKA (reference sequence). The CDR3 region is CSASGQVQETQYF. The CDR3 DNA follows: TGCAGTGCCTCGGGACAGGTCCAAGAGACCCAGTACTTC.

This clonotype was recorded at least ten times. This chain connects TRBV20-1 to TRBJ2-1; the match to TRBD1 covers 10 bases. Germline loops: CDR1 DFQATT, CDR2 SNEGSKA (reference sequence). The CDR3 sequence is 13 residues long. With 4 bases clipped from V and 8 bases from J, the junction kept 5 bases outside the gene matches. This chain's CDR3 is CSANRDRGDEQFF. CDR3 nucleotides: TGCAGTGCTAACCGGGACAGGGGCGATGAGCAGTTCTTC.

This clonotype came up many times. The chain links TRBV6-2 or TRBV6-3 to TRBJ1-6, with D perhaps matching TRBD1 (6 bases). Germline V gene lookup returns CDR1 MNHEY and CDR2 SVGEGT. This CDR3 comprises 13 residues. V lost 5 bases, J lost 10 bases, and 12 bases lay in between. DNA for the CDR3: TGTGCCAGCAGTCCTACAGGGATCTCACCCCTCCACTTT. Encoded protein: CASSPTGISPLHF.

This clonotype was observed a few times. CDR3 residues: CASRRAEQYF. The CDR3 DNA reads TGCGCCAGCAGGAGGGCCGAGCAGTACTTC. The genes are TRBV10-1 and TRBJ2-7; tentative D call: TRBD2 (5 bases). Germline V gene lookup returns CDR1 WNHNN and CDR2 SYGVQD (reference sequence). The CDR3 covers 10 residues. V lost 6 bases, J lost 6 bases, and 6 bases lay in between.

This clonotype was seen ten or more times. V and J are TRBV7-9 and TRBJ1-1; D call uncertain. V was pared by 5 bases and J by 6 bases, with 10 bases between. CDR1 SEHNR and CDR2 FQNEAQ come from the germline V gene (reference sequence). The CDR3 loop spans 12 amino acids. CDR3 sequence (DNA): TGTGCCAGCAGCCTTGGAATCTCTGAAGCTTTCTTT. Translation: CASSLGISEAFF.

This clonotype appeared many times. The V and J genes are TRBV7-6 and TRBJ2-3; possible D gene TRBD2, 6 bases. This CDR3 has 15 amino acids. CDR1 is SGHVS, CDR2 FNYEAQ, per germline. Trimming took 0 bases from V and 1 from J, leaving 8 bases between them. The CDR3 DNA is TGTGCCAGCAGCTTAGCTAGCGGCCGCACAGATACGCAGTATTTT. It encodes CASSLASGRTDTQYF.

This clonotype was detected many times. The chain recombines TRBV10-3 with TRBJ2-6; no definite D call. The V end lost 3 bases, the J end lost 0 bases, and 3 bases lay between the germline ends. CDR1 is ENHRY and CDR2 is SYGVKD in the germline V gene. The CDR3 sequence is 14 residues long. The CDR3 is CAISEDSGANVLTF. CDR3 bases: TGTGCCATCAGTGAAGACTCTGGGGCCAACGTCCTGACTTTC.